This entry lists 32 T cell receptor beta chains sequenced from one sample in a study of blood T cell repertoires in COVID-19. Repertoires were generated with immunoSEQ multiplex PCR, while TCRdb's copy carries only in-frame clones and drops some. The table lists about 70,000 clones, around 90% of them singletons. Sequencing was carried out using peripheral blood. Receptor source: a man in his fifties with acute or convalescent COVID-19.

V and J are TRBV3-1 (or the pseudogene TRBV3-2) and TRBJ2-2; a weak D match, TRBD1 (5 bases). Trimming removed 1 base from V and 0 bases from J, with 12 bases in between. The CDR3 consists of 17 residues. Germline V CDR1 and CDR2: LGHDT, YNNKEL (reference sequence). This CDR3 is CASSQVSLGPNTGELFF. The CDR3 region has the DNA TGTGCCAGCAGCCAAGTATCATTGGGGCCGAACACCGGGGAGCTGTTTTTT.

The chain has TRBV30 and TRBJ1-1; TRBD1 is a possible D gene (5 bases). The V gene's germline CDR1 is GTSNPN and CDR2 SVGIG (reference sequence). V lost 0 bases to trimming and J lost 5 bases, with 13 bases between them. The CDR3 loop spans 14 amino acids. The CDR3 DNA reads TGTGCCTGGAGTGTGCCAGGGCTGGGGACTGAAGCTTTCTTT. The encoded protein is CAWSVPGLGTEAFF.

V is TRBV2 and J is TRBJ1-3, with 7 bases aligning to TRBD1. V gave up 6 bases and J gave up 4 bases; unmatched junction bases: 6. The germline V gene has CDR1 SNHLY and CDR2 FYNNEI. The CDR3 extends over 14 amino acids. For the CDR3, the DNA is TGTGCCAGCAGCGAGGGACAGTACGGAAACACCATATATTTT. It specifies CASSEGQYGNTIYF.

The rearrangement uses TRBV2 and TRBJ2-3, with TRBD1 matching 7 bases. The CDR3 covers 15 residues. V lost 6 bases and J lost 6; bases outside the gene matches: 12. CDR1 is SNHLY, CDR2 FYNNEI, per germline. CDR3 region: CASRGYGQVVDTQYF. The CDR3 DNA follows: TGTGCCAGCAGGGGGTATGGACAGGTCGTGGATACGCAGTATTTT.

The chain joins TRBV4-2 to TRBJ2-1; TRBD2 agrees at 10 bases. J was trimmed by 7 bases and V by 3 bases; bases with no gene match: 12. The CDR3 is made up of 17 amino acids. Germline V gene sequence: CDR1 LGHNA, CDR2 YNFKEQ. CDR3 sequence: CASSQLRSGLATNEQFF. CDR3 in DNA: TGTGCCAGCAGCCAGCTGAGGTCGGGACTAGCGACTAATGAGCAGTTCTTC.

The chain has TRBV6-5 and TRBJ1-2; no firm D call. The CDR3 spans 14 residues. CDR1 is MNHEY, CDR2 SVGAGI, per germline. Trimming shortened V by 7 bases and J by 7 bases, and 19 bases separated the two germline ends. CDR3 amino acids: CASNPREGIGGYTF. CDR3 coding DNA: TGTGCCAGCAACCCGAGGGAGGGCATCGGTGGCTACACCTTC.

This clone was counted a single time. The chain has TRBV2 and TRBJ2-5, with TRBD2 matching over 10 bases. Per germline, CDR1 SNHLY and CDR2 FYNNEI. There are 17 residues in the CDR3. V dropped 4 bases and J dropped 1; count of bases not matched to a gene: 9. DNA for the CDR3: TGTGCCAGCAGTGTACCTAGCGGGGGTCTCCCCCAAGAGACCCAGTACTTC. It codes for CASSVPSGGLPQETQYF.

The J gene is TRBJ2-2, the V gene TRBV6-5; the match to TRBD1 covers 7 bases. J was trimmed by 3 bases and V by 4 bases; bases with no gene match: 2. The germline V gene encodes CDR1 MNHEY and CDR2 SVGAGI. The CDR3 extends over 14 amino acids. This CDR3 is CASSFTGDTGELFF. CDR3 bases: TGTGCCAGCAGTTTTACAGGGGACACCGGGGAGCTGTTTTTT.

The chain couples TRBV5-1 to TRBJ2-3; TRBD2 aligns across 8 bases. The V segment lost 0 bases and the J segment 1 base; nucleotides outside the gene matches: 4. The CDR3 has 16 amino acids. CDR1 SGHRS and CDR2 YFSETQ come from the germline V gene. The CDR3 region is CASSLGGLVRTDTQYF. The CDR3, as DNA: TGCGCCAGCAGCTTGGGGGGACTAGTCCGCACAGATACGCAGTATTTT.

The chain joins TRBV12-3 or TRBV12-4 to TRBJ2-3; the D is unclear. The V and J ends lost 3 bases and 4 bases respectively, with 8 bases between them. This CDR3 is built from 13 residues. DNA of the CDR3: TGTGCCAGCAGTTTGGCCCTCCCAGATACGCAGTATTTT. Amino acid sequence: CASSLALPDTQYF.

The rearrangement uses TRBV6-6 and TRBJ1-1, with a possible D match to TRBD1 (5 bases). Germline V gives CDR1 MNHNY, CDR2 SVGAGI (reference sequence). This CDR3 contains 20 residues. The ends were cut back, 6 bases at V and 3 bases at J, with 32 bases in the middle. CDR3 sequence reads: CASSLQVLAGPSGDYTEAFF. The DNA of the CDR3 is TGTGCCAGCAGCCTGCAAGTCTTGGCGGGGCCCTCCGGGGATTACACTGAAGCTTTCTTT.

This clone turned up a few times. J is TRBJ2-5 and V is TRBV27; 8 bases are a match to TRBD1. Germline lookup yields CDR1 MNHEY and CDR2 SMNVEV (reference sequence). This CDR3 spans 16 amino acids. The J segment lost 4 bases and the V segment lost 4 bases, leaving 11 bases of the junction unmatched. CDR3 in DNA: TGTGCCAGCAGTTCGTCTCCCGGGACAGGCATAGAGACCCAGTACTTC. Amino acids: CASSSSPGTGIETQYF.

The rearrangement joins TRBV2 to TRBJ2-5; TRBD2 agrees at 8 bases. V trimming: 5 bases; J trimming: 5 bases; junction bases outside the gene matches: 10. This CDR3 comprises 15 residues. CDR1 and CDR2 (germline): SNHLY, FYNNEI. The CDR3 DNA follows: TGTGCCAGCAGTTATTTGAGCGGGGGATGGGAGACCCAGTACTTC. The encoded protein is CASSYLSGGWETQYF.

The chain recombines TRBV29-1 with TRBJ1-4; the D gene is possibly TRBD1 (6 bases). The CDR3 spans 12 residues. Trimming removed 7 bases from V and 4 bases from J, with 10 bases in between. The V gene's germline CDR1 is SQVTM and CDR2 ANQGSEA. For the CDR3, the DNA is TGCAGCGCTGGACAGAATAATGAAAAACTGTTTTTT. Protein product: CSAGQNNEKLFF.

In this sample, this clone turned up a few times. The chain couples TRBV7-8 to TRBJ2-2; the D gene is possibly TRBD2 (7 bases). CDR3 size: 16 residues. Germline lookup yields CDR1 SGHVS and CDR2 FQNEAQ. V lost 5 bases and J lost 0, with 13 bases in between. CDR3 residues: CASSLRGGPNTGELFF. The CDR3 nucleotides read TGTGCCAGCAGCCTTAGGGGGGGACCGAACACCGGGGAGCTGTTTTTT.

The chain recombines TRBV19 with TRBJ1-2; 9 bases match TRBD1. Germline V gene sequence: CDR1 LNHDA, CDR2 SQIVND (reference sequence). V lost 5 bases, J lost 8 bases, and 9 bases stayed unmatched. The CDR3 consists of 14 residues. The CDR3 coding sequence is TGTGCCAGTAGTTTCGGACAGGGGAGGAGCGGCTACACCTTC. Translation: CASSFGQGRSGYTF.

There are a few counts of this clone. The V call is TRBV19, the J call TRBJ1-1; weak D call: TRBD1 (5 bases). The CDR3 has 15 residues. Trimming removed 6 bases from V and 3 bases from J, with 17 bases in between. Per the germline V gene, CDR1 is LNHDA and CDR2 is SQIVND (reference sequence). The CDR3: CASSLSGGADTEAFF. DNA of the CDR3: TGTGCCAGTAGCCTCTCCGGCGGGGCAGACACTGAAGCTTTCTTT.

V usage is TRBV5-4 and J usage is TRBJ2-1; 9 positions agree with TRBD2. Trimming took 4 bases from V and 5 from J; bases not matched to a gene: 10. The CDR3 extends over 16 amino acids. Germline V gene data show CDR1 as SGHNT and CDR2 as YYREEE (reference sequence). CDR3 residues: CASSPWASGVNNEQFF. CDR3 in DNA: TGTGCCAGCAGCCCCTGGGCTAGCGGGGTAAACAATGAGCAGTTCTTC.

This chain connects TRBV2 to TRBJ1-1; 12 bases are shared with TRBD1. Germline-derived CDR1 and CDR2 are SNHLY and FYNNEI. This CDR3 contains 14 residues. The trim removed 8 bases at V and 7 bases at J, leaving 8 bases unmatched. CDR3 in DNA: TGTGCCAGCCGGGACAGGGGGCATTCCCTTGAAGCTTTCTTT. It yields the protein CASRDRGHSLEAFF.

The J gene is TRBJ1-5, the V gene TRBV5-5, with a weak D call TRBD1 (6 bases). Per the germline V gene, CDR1 is SGHKS and CDR2 is YYEKEE (reference sequence). V gave up 3 bases and J gave up 1 base, with 11 bases separating them. This CDR3 contains 15 residues. This CDR3 is CASSYQGGSNQPQHF. The CDR3 DNA reads TGTGCCAGCAGCTACCAAGGGGGAAGCAATCAGCCCCAGCATTTT.

This clone is a singleton in its sample. The chain couples TRBV27 to TRBJ1-5; TRBD1 might be the D (5 bases). Germline V gene sequence: CDR1 MNHEY, CDR2 SMNVEV (reference sequence). This CDR3 comprises 17 residues. V dropped 0 bases and J dropped 2 bases, with 14 bases sitting between them. As DNA, the CDR3 is TGTGCCAGCAGTTTATCGTGGGCAGGGTTAGGCAATCAGCCCCAGCATTTT. Translated, it gives CASSLSWAGLGNQPQHF.

The chain couples TRBV27 to TRBJ1-2, with 10 bases aligning to TRBD1. In germline, CDR1 is MNHEY, CDR2 SMNVEV (reference sequence). The CDR3 extends over 14 amino acids. V was clipped by 5 bases and J by 8 bases; unmatched bases: 8. This chain's CDR3 is CASSTRQGAGGYTF. CDR3 coding DNA: TGTGCCAGCAGTACGCGACAGGGGGCGGGAGGCTACACCTTC.

This clone showed up just once. The genes are TRBV7-9 and TRBJ2-5; 13 nucleotides agree with TRBD2. Germline values: CDR1 SEHNR, CDR2 FQNEAQ (reference sequence). This CDR3 spans 16 amino acids. J gave up 5 bases and V 5 bases, and 8 bases lay outside the gene matches. The CDR3 DNA is TGTGCCAGCAGCCTACGCCCGGGACTAGCGGGGGAGACCCAGTACTTC. Translating gives CASSLRPGLAGETQYF. The full variable domain, its missing parts supplied by reference TRBV7-9 and TRBJ2-5, is DTGVSQNPRHKITKRGQNVTFRCDPISEHNRLYWYRQTLGQGPEFLTYFQNEAQLEKSRLLSDRFSAERPKGSFSTLEIQRTEQGDSAMYLCASSLRPGLAGETQYFGPGTRLLVL.

This clone was seen more than once but under ten times. V and J are TRBV4-1 and TRBJ2-3; D is unresolved. V was clipped by 8 bases and J by 11 bases, with 8 bases between them. The CDR3 is 9 amino acids. The germline CDR1 and CDR2 sequences are MGHRA and YSYEKL. The CDR3 region has the DNA TGCGCCAGCGGGCTTGTGCAGTATTTT. Translation: CASGLVQYF.

The CDR3 protein is CASSPRLAGVETQYF. DNA for the CDR3: TGCGCCAGCAGCCCCCGACTAGCGGGAGTGGAGACCCAGTACTTC. V is TRBV4-1 and J is TRBJ2-5; 12 bases agree with TRBD2. V shed 4 bases and J 5 bases; nucleotides not matched to a gene: 5. This CDR3 is built from 15 residues. CDR1 MGHRA and CDR2 YSYEKL come from the germline V gene.

This clone was seen just once. The genes are TRBV5-8 and TRBJ2-7; 10 nucleotides match TRBD2. CDR3 length: 14 residues. The ends lost 5 bases at V and 1 base at J; junction bases unmatched: 3. The V gene's germline CDR1 is SGHTS and CDR2 YDEGEE. CDR3 sequence: CASRTLAGSYEQYF. Written as DNA, the CDR3 is TGTGCCAGCAGGACACTAGCGGGATCCTACGAGCAGTACTTC.

The chain combines TRBV7-8 with TRBJ1-3; TRBD1 agrees at 8 bases. Unmatched junction bases numbered 8, after V lost 3 bases and J lost 1 base. The germline CDR1 and CDR2 sequences are SGHVS and FQNEAQ. CDR3 length: 17 amino acids. The CDR3 DNA sequence: TGTGCCAGCAGCTTCGGACAGGGACCTTTATCTGGAAACACCATATATTTT. This translates into CASSFGQGPLSGNTIYF.

This rearrangement joins TRBV9 to TRBJ2-2; TRBD1 matches at 12 bases. The trim removed 4 bases at V and 3 bases at J, leaving 7 bases unmatched. The CDR3 covers 17 residues. Germline CDR1 reads SGDLS; CDR2 reads YYNGEE. The CDR3 DNA is TGTGCCAGCAGCCCCACCGGGACAGGGGGCTACACCGGGGAGCTGTTTTTT. As protein: CASSPTGTGGYTGELFF.

The rearrangement links TRBV6-5 to TRBJ2-2; the match to TRBD2 covers 14 bases. After removal of 10 bases from V and 6 bases from J, the junction contained 7 bases not matched to a gene. The CDR3 sequence is 15 residues long. Germline CDR1 and CDR2: MNHEY and SVGAGI. This CDR3 reads CATRLAGGRAGELFF. As DNA, the CDR3 is TGTGCCACCCGACTAGCGGGAGGGCGGGCCGGGGAGCTGTTTTTT.

The sample holds one count of this clone. V and J are TRBV10-1 and TRBJ1-4; 10 positions match TRBD1. Per the germline V gene, CDR1 is WNHNN and CDR2 is SYGVQD (reference sequence). The CDR3 has 14 amino acids. The trim removed 6 bases at V and 5 bases at J, leaving 3 bases unmatched. Here the CDR3 reads CASRDRGLNEKLFF. For the CDR3, the DNA is TGCGCCAGCAGGGACAGGGGGTTAAATGAAAAACTGTTTTTT.

The V gene is TRBV7-6, the J gene TRBJ2-7; 16 nucleotides match TRBD2. CDR3 length equals 17 residues. V lost 5 bases to trimming and J lost 0 bases; unmatched junction nucleotides: 4. Germline CDR1 SGHVS, CDR2 FNYEAQ. In DNA form, the CDR3 reads TGTGCCAGCAGCCCCGGGACTAGCGGGAGGGGCTCCTACGAGCAGTACTTC. It encodes CASSPGTSGRGSYEQYF.

J is TRBJ2-3 and V is TRBV5-1, with 8 positions matching TRBD1. The CDR3 length is 14 residues. The J segment lost 7 bases and the V segment lost 4 bases, leaving 8 bases of the junction unmatched. CDR1 is SGHRS and CDR2 is YFSETQ in the germline V gene. As DNA, the CDR3 is TGCGCCAGCAGCCCTGGACAGGGATTGAATACGCAGTATTTT. It codes for CASSPGQGLNTQYF.